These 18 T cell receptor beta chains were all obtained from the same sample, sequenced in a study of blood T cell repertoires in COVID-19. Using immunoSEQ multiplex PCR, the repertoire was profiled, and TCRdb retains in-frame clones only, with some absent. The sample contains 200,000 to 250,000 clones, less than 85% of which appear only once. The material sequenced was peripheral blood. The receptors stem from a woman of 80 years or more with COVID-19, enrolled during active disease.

The CDR3 loop is CATALGEHTEAFF. The CDR3 DNA sequence: TGTGCCACCGCGCTGGGCGAACACACTGAAGCTTTCTTT. V is TRBV24-1 and J is TRBJ1-1; D is unresolved. The CDR3 is made up of 13 amino acids. Per germline, CDR1 KGHDR and CDR2 SFDVKD. Trimming stripped 9 bases from V and 3 bases from J, with 13 bases between.

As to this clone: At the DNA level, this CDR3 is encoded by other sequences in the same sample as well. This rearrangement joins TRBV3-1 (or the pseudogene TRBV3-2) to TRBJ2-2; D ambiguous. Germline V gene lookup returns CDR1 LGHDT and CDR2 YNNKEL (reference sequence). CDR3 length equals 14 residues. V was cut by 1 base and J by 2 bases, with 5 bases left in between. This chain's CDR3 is CASSQGENTGELFF. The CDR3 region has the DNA TGTGCCAGCAGCCAAGGAGAAAACACCGGGGAGCTGTTTTTT.

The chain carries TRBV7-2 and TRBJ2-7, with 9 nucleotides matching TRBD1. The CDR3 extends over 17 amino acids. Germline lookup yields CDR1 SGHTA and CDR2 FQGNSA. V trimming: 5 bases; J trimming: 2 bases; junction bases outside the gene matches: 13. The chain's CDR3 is CASSRGEGTGLPYEQYF. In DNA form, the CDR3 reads TGTGCCAGCAGCCGCGGCGAGGGGACAGGGCTTCCCTACGAGCAGTACTTC.

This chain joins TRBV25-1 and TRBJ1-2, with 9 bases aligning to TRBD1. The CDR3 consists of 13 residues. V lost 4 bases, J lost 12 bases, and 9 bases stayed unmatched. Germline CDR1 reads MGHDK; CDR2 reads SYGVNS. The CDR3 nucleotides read TGTGCCAGCAGTGCCTCCGGGACAGGGATGAACACCTTC. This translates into CASSASGTGMNTF.

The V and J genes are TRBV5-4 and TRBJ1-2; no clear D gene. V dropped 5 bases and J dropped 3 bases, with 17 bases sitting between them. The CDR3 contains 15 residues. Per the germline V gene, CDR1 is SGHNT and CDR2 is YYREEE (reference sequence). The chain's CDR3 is CASSENTRADYGYTF. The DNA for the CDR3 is TGTGCCAGCAGTGAAAACACGAGGGCGGACTATGGCTACACCTTC.

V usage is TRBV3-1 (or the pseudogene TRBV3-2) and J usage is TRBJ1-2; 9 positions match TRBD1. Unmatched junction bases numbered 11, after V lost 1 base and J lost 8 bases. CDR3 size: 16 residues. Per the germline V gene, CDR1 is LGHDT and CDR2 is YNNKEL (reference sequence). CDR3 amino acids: CASSQVRRPDRGGYTF. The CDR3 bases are TGTGCCAGCAGCCAAGTCAGAAGACCGGACAGGGGCGGCTACACCTTC.

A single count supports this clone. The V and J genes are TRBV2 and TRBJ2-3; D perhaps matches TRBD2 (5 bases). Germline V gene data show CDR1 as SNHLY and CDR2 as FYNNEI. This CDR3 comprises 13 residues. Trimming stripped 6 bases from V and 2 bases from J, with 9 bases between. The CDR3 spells CASSFGLTDTQYF. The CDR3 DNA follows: TGTGCCAGCAGCTTCGGACTCACAGATACGCAGTATTTT. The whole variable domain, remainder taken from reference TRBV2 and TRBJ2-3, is EPEVTQTPSHQVTQMGQEVILRCVPISNHLYFYWYRQILGQKVEFLVSFYNNEISEKSEIFDDQFSVERPDGSNFTLKIRSTKLEDSAMYFCASSFGLTDTQYFGPGTRLTVL.

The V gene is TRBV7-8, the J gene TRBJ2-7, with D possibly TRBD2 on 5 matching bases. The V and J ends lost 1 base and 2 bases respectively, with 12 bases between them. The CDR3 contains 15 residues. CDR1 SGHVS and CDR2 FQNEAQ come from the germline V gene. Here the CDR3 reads CASSLGSGVPYEQYF. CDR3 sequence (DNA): TGTGCCAGCAGCTTAGGAAGCGGAGTACCCTACGAGCAGTACTTC.

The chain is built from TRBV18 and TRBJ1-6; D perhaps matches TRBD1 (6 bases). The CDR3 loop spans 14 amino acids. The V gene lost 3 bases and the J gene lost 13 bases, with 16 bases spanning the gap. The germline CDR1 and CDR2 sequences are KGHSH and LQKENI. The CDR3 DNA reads TGTGCCAGCTCACCTGACGGGGGGCGCGAGCCCCTCCACTTT. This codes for CASSPDGGREPLHF.

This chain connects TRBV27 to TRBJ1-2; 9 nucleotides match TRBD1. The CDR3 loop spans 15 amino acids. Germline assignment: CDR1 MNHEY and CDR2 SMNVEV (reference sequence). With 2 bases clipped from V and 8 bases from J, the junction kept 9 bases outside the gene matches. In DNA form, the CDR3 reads TGTGCCAGCAGTTTAACAGGGGGCGCGTCGTTAGGCTACACCTTC. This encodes CASSLTGGASLGYTF.

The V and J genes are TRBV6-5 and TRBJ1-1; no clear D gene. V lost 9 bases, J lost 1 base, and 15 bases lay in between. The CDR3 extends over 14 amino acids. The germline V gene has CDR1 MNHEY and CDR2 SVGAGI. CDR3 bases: TGTGCCAGTAAATTCGGCAGGCGGAACACTGAAGCTTTCTTT. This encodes CASKFGRRNTEAFF.

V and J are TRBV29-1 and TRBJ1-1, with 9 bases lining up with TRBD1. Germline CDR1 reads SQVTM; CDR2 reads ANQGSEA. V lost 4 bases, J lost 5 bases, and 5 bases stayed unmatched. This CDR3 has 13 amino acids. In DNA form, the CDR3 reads TGCAGCGTTGCGTTCGGACAGGGGACTGAAGCTTTCTTT. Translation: CSVAFGQGTEAFF.

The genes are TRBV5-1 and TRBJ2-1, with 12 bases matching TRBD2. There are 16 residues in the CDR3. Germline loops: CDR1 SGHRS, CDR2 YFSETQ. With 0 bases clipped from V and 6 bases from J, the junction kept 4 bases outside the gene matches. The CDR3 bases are TGCGCCAGCAGCTTGGGACTAGCGGGAGAGCGCAATGAGCAGTTCTTC. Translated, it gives CASSLGLAGERNEQFF.

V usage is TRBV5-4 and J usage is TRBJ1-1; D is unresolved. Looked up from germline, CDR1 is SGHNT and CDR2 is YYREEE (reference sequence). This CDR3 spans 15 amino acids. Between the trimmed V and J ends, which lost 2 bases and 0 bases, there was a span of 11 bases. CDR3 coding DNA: TGTGCCAGCAGCTTAGATCAACGAGTGAACACTGAAGCTTTCTTT. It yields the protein CASSLDQRVNTEAFF.

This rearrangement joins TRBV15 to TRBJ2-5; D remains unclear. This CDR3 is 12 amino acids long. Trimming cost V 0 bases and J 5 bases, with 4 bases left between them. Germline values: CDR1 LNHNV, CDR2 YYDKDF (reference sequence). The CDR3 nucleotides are TGTGCCACCAGCAGAGATGGCGAGACCCAGTACTTC. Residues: CATSRDGETQYF.

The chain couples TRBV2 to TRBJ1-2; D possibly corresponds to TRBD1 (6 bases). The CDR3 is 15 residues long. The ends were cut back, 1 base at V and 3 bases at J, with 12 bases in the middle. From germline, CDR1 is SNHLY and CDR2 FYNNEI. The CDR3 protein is CASSEVGTIHYGYTF. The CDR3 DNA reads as TGTGCCAGCAGTGAAGTTGGGACAATCCACTATGGCTACACCTTC.

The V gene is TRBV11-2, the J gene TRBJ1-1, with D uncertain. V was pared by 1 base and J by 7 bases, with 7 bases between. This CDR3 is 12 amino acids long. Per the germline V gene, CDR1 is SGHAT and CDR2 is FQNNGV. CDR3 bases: TGTGCCAGCAGCTTAGCAGGACTTGAAGCTTTCTTT. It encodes CASSLAGLEAFF.

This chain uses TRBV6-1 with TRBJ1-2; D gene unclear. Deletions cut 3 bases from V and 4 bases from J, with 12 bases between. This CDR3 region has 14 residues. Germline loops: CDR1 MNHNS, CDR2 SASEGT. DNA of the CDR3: TGTGCCAGCAGTGAGGTACAGAGACCCTATGGCTACACCTTC. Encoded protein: CASSEVQRPYGYTF.